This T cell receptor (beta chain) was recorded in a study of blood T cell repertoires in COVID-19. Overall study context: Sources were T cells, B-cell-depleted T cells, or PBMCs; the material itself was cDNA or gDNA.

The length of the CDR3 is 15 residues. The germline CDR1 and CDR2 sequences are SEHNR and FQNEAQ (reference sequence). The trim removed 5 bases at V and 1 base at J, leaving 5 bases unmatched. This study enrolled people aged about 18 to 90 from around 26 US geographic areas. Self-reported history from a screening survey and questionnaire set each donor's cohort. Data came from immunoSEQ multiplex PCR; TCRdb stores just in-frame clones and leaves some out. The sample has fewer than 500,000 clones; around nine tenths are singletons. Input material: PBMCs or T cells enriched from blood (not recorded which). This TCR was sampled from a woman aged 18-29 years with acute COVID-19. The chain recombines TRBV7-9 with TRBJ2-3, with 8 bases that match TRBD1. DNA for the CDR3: TGTGCCAGCAGCGGACAGGGCAAGGGCACAGATACGCAGTATTTT. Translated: CASSGQGKGTDTQYF.